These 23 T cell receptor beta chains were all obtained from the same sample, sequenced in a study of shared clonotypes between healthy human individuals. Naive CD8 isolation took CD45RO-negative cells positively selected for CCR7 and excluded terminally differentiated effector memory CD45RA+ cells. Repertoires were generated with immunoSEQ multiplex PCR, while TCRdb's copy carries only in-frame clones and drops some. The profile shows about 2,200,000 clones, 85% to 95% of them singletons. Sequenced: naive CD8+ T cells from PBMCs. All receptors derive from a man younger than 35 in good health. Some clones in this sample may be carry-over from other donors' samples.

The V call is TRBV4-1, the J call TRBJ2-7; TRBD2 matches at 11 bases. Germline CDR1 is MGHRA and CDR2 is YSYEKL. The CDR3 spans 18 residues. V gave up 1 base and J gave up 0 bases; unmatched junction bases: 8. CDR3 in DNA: TGCGCCAGCAGCCAAGGGAGCCTAGCGGGAGGACTCTCCTACGAGCAGTACTTC. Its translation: CASSQGSLAGGLSYEQYF.

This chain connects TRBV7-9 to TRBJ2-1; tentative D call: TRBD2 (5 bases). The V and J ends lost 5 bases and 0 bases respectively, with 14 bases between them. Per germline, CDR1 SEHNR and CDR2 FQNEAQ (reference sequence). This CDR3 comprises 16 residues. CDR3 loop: CASSPTGGPSYNEQFF. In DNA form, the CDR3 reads TGTGCCAGCAGCCCGACCGGAGGCCCCTCCTACAATGAGCAGTTCTTC. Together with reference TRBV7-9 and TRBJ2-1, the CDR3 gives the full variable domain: DTGVSQNPRHKITKRGQNVTFRCDPISEHNRLYWYRQTLGQGPEFLTYFQNEAQLEKSRLLSDRFSAERPKGSFSTLEIQRTEQGDSAMYLCASSPTGGPSYNEQFFGPGTRLTVL.

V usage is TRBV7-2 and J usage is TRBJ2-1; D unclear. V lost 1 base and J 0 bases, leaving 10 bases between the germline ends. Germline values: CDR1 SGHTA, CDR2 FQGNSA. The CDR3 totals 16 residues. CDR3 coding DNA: TGTGCCAGCAGCTTAGTGCCTGCCCCCTCCTACAATGAGCAGTTCTTC. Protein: CASSLVPAPSYNEQFF.

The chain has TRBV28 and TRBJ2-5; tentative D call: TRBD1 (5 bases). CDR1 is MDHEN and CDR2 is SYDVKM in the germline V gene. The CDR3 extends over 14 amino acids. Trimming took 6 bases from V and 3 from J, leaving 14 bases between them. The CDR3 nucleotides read TGTGCCAGCAGCCTGCCCAGGGTTAAAGAGACCCAGTACTTC. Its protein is CASSLPRVKETQYF.

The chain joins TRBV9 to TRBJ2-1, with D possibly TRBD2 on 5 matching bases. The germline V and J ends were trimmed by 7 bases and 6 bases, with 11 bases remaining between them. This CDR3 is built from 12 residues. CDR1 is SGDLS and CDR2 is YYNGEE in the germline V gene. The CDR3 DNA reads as TGTGCCAGCGCCGCTGCGGGCAATGAGCAGTTCTTC. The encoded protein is CASAAAGNEQFF.

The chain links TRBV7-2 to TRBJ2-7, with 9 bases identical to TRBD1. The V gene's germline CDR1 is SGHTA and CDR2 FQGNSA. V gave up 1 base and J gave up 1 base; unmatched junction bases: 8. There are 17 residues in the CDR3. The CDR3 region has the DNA TGTGCCAGCAGCTTAGAATGGGGACAGGGATTGTCCTACGAGCAGTACTTC. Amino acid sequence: CASSLEWGQGLSYEQYF.

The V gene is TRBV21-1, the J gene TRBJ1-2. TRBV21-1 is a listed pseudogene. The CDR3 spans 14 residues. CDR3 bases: TGTGCCAGCAGCGACCCCGGGCCGCTCTATGGCTACACCTTC. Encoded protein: CASSDPGPLYGYTF.

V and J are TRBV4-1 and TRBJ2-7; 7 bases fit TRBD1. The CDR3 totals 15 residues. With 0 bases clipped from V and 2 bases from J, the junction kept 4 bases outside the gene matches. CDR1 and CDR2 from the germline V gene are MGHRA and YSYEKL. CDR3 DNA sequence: TGCGCCAGCAGCCAAGATTGGACAGGTCCCTACGAGCAGTACTTC. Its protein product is CASSQDWTGPYEQYF.

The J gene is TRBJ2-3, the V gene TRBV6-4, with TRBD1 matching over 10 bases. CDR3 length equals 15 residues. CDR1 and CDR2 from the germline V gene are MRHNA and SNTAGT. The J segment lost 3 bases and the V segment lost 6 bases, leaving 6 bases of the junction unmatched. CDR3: CASRGTGVWTDTQYF. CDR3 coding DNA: TGTGCCAGCAGGGGGACAGGGGTTTGGACAGATACGCAGTATTTT.

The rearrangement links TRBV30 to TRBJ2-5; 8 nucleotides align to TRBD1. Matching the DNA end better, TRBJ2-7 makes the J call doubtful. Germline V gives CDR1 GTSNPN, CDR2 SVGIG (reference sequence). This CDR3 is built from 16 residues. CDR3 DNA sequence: TGTGCCTGGAGTTCATCCCCGAGGACAGGGAACTACGAGCAGTACTTC. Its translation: CAWSSSPRTGNYEQYF.

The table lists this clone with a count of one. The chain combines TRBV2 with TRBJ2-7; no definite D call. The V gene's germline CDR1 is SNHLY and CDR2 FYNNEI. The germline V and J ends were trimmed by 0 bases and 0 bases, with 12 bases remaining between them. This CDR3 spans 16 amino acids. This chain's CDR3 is CASSEAPSVTSYEQYF. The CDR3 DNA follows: TGTGCCAGCAGTGAAGCGCCGTCGGTCACCTCCTACGAGCAGTACTTC.

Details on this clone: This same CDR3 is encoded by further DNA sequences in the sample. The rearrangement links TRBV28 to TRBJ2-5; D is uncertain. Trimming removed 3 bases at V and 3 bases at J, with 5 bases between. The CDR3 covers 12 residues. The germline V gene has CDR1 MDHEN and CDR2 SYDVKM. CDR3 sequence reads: CASSLAEETQYF. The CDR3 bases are TGTGCCAGCAGTTTGGCAGAAGAGACCCAGTACTTC.

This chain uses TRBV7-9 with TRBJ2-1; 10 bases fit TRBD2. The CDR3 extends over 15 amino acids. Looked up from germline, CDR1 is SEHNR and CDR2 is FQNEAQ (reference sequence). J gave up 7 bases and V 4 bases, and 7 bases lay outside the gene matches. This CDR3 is CASSSGTSALNEQFF. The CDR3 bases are TGTGCCAGCAGCTCCGGGACTAGCGCTTTAAATGAGCAGTTCTTC.

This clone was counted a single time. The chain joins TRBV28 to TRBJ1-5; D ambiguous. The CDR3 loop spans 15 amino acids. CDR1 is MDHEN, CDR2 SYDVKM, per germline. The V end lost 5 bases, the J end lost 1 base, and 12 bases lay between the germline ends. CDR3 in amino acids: CASSRGRGSNQPQHF. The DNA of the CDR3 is TGTGCCAGCAGTCGAGGCAGAGGCAGCAATCAGCCCCAGCATTTT.

The CDR3 loop reads CASSDGTVQNQPQHF. DNA for the CDR3: TGTGCCAGCAGTGATGGGACGGTTCAAAATCAGCCCCAGCATTTT. The V gene is TRBV2, the J gene TRBJ1-5, with D perhaps matching TRBD1 (5 bases). V lost 3 bases, J lost 4 bases, and 13 bases lay in between. The CDR3 runs 15 residues. Germline lookup yields CDR1 SNHLY and CDR2 FYNNEI.

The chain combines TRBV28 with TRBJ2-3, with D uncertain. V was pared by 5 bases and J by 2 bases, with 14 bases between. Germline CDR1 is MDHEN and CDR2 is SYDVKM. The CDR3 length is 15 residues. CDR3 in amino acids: CASSPPTTATDTQYF. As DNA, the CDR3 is TGTGCCAGCAGTCCCCCCACGACGGCCACAGATACGCAGTATTTT. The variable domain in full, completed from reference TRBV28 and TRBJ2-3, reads DVKVTQSSRYLVKRTGEKVFLECVQDMDHENMFWYRQDPGLGLRLIYFSYDVKMKEKGDIPEGYSVSREKKERFSLILESASTNQTSMYLCASSPPTTATDTQYFGPGTRLTVL.

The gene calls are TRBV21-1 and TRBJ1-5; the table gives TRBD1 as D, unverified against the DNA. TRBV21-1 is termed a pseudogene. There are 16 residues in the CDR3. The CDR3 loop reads CASSPDRDRVFQPQHF. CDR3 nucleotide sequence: TGTGCCAGCAGCCCCGACCGGGACAGGGTATTTCAGCCCCAGCATTTT.

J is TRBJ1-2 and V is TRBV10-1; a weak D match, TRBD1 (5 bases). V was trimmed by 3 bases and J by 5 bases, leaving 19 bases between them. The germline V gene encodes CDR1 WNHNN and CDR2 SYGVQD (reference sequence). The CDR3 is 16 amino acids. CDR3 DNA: TGCGCCAGCAGTGATACGCGGAGACAGCCTTATTATGGCTACACCTTC. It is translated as CASSDTRRQPYYGYTF.

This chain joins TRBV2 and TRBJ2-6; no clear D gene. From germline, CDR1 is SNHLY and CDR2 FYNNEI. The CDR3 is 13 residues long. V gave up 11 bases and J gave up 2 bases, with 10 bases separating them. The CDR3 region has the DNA TGTGCCGGATTGACGGCTGGGGCCAACGTCCTGACTTTC. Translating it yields CAGLTAGANVLTF.

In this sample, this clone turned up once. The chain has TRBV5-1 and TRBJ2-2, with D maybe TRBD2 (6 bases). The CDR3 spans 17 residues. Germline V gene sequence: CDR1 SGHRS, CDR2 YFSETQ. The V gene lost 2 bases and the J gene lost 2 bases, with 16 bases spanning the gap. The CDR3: CASSFPTSGVNTGELFF. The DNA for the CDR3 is TGCGCCAGCAGCTTCCCCACCTCGGGAGTCAACACCGGGGAGCTGTTTTTT.

The DNA of the CDR3 is TGTGCCAGCAGCGACCTTGGGGGTAGCTCCTACGAGCAGTACTTC. Protein sequence: CASSDLGGSSYEQYF. The rearrangement links TRBV5-6 to TRBJ2-7; D could derive from TRBD1 or TRBD2 (5 bases each). Germline loops: CDR1 SGHDT, CDR2 YYEEEE. The CDR3 totals 15 residues. V was cut by 4 bases and J by 0 bases, with 14 bases left in between.

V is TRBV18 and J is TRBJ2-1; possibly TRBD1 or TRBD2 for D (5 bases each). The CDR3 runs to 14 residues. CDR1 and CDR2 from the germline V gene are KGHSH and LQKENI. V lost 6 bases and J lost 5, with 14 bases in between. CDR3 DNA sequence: TGTGCCAGCTCCCCCCGGGGCAGCAACAATGAGCAGTTCTTC. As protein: CASSPRGSNNEQFF.

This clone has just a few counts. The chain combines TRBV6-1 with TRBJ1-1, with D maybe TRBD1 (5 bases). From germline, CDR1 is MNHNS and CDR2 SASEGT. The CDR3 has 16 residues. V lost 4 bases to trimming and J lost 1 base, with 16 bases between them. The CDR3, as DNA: TGTGCCAGCAGTGCCACAAACCCCGGGGCGAACACTGAAGCTTTCTTT. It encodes CASSATNPGANTEAFF.